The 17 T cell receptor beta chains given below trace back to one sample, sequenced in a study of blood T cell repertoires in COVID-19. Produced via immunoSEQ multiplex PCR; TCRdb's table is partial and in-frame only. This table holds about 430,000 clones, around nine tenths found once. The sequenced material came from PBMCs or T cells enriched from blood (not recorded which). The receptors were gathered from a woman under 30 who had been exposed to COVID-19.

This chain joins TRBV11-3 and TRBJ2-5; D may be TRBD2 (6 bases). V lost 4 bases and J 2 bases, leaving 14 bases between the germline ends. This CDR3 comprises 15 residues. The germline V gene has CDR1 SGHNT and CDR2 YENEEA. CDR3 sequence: CASSSRLDPQETQYF. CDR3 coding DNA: TGTGCCAGCAGCTCTAGACTAGACCCTCAAGAGACCCAGTACTTC. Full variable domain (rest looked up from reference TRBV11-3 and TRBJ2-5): EAGVVQSPRYKIIEKKQPVAFWCNPISGHNTLYWYLQNLGQGPELLIRYENEEAVDDSQLPKDRFSAERLKGVDSTLKIQPAELGDSAVYLCASSSRLDPQETQYFGPGTRLLVL.

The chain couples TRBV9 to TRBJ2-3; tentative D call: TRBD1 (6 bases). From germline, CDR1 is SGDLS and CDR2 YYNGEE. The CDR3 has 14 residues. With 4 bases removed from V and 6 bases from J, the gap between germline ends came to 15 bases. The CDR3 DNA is TGTGCCAGCAGCCTACAGGGTCGGGCGGATACGCAGTATTTT. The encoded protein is CASSLQGRADTQYF.

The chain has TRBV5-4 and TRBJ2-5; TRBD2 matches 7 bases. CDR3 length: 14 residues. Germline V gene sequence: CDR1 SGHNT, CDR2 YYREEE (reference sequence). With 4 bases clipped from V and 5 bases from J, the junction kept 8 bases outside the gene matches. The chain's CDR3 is CASSRAGVKETQYF. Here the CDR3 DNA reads TGTGCCAGCAGCCGGGCGGGGGTTAAGGAGACCCAGTACTTC.

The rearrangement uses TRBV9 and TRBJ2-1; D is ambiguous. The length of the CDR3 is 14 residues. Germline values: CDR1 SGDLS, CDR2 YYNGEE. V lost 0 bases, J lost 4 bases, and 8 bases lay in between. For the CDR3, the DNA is TGTGCCAGCAGCGTAGCTCGAGGATACAATGAGCAGTTCTTC. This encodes CASSVARGYNEQFF. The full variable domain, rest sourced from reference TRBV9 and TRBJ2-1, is DSGVTQTPKHLITATGQRVTLRCSPRSGDLSVYWYQQSLDQGLQFLIQYYNGEERAKGNILERFSAQQFPDLHSELNLSSLELGDSALYFCASSVARGYNEQFFGPGTRLTVL.

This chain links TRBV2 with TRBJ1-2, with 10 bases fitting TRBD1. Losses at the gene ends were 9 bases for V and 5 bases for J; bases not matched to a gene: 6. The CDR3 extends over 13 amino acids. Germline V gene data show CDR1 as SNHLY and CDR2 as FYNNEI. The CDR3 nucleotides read TGTGCCAGTATGACAGGGGGCGAGTATGGCTACACCTTC. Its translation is CASMTGGEYGYTF.

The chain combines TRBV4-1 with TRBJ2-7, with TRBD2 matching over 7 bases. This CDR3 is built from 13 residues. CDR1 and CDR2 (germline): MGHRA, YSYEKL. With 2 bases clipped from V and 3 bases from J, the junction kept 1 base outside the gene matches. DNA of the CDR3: TGCGCCAGCAGCCAACCTAGCGGCTACGAGCAGTACTTC. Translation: CASSQPSGYEQYF.

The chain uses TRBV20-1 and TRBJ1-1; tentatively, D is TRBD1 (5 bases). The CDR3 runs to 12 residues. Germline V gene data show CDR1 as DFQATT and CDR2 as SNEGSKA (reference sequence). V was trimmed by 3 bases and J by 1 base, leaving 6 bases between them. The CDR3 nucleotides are TGCAGTGCTAGTGGACAGAACACTGAAGCTTTCTTT. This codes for CSASGQNTEAFF.

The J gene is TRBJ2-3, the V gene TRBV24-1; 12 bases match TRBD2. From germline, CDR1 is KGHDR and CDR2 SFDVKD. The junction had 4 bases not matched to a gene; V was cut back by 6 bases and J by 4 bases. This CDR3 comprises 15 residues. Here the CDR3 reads CATSLAGGPSDTQYF. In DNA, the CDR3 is TGTGCCACCAGTCTAGCGGGAGGGCCCTCAGATACGCAGTATTTT.

CDR3 DNA sequence: TGTGCCAGCAGCTTAGGCTACAGGGGTGTGAACACTGAAGCTTTCTTT. Translated: CASSLGYRGVNTEAFF. The V call is TRBV11-2, the J call TRBJ1-1, with TRBD1 identical over 7 bases. There are 16 residues in the CDR3. The germline V gene has CDR1 SGHAT and CDR2 FQNNGV. The V gene end was trimmed by 1 base and the J gene end by 0 bases; junction bases not matched to a gene: 5.

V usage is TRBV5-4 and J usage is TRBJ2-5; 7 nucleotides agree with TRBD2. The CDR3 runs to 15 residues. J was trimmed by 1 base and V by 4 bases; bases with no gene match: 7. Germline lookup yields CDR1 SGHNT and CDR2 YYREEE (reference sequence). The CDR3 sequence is CASSRISGTQETQYF. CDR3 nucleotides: TGTGCCAGCAGCCGTATCAGCGGGACCCAAGAGACCCAGTACTTC.

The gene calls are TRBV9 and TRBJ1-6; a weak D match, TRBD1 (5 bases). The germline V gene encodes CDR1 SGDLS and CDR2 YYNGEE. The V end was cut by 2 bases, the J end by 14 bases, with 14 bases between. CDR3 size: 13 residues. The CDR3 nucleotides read TGTGCCAGCAGCGTGGGTTCGGGGGGATCCCTCCACTTT. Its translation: CASSVGSGGSLHF.

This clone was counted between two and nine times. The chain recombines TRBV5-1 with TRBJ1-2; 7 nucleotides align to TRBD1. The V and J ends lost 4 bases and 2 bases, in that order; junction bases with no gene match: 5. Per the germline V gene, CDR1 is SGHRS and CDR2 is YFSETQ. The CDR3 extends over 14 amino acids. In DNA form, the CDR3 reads TGCGCCAGCAGCCCCGGGACAGAAAACTATGGCTACACCTTC. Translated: CASSPGTENYGYTF. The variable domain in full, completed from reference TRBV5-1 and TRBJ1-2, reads KAGVTQTPRYLIKTRGQQVTLSCSPISGHRSVSWYQQTPGQGLQFLFEYFSETQRNKGNFPGRFSGRQFSNSRSEMNVSTLELGDSALYLCASSPGTENYGYTFGSGTRLTVV.

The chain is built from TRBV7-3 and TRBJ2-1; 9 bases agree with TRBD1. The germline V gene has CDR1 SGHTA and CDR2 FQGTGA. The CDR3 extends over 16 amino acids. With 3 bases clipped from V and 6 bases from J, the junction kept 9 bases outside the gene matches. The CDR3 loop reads CASSFPPGQGANEQFF. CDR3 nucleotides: TGTGCCAGCAGCTTCCCCCCGGGACAGGGTGCCAATGAGCAGTTCTTC.

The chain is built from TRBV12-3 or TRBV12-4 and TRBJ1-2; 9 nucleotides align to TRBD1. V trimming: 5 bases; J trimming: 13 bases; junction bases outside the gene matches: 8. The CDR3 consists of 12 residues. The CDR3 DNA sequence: TGTGCCAGCAGTACCCGACAGGGGGGGTGCACCTTC. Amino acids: CASSTRQGGCTF.

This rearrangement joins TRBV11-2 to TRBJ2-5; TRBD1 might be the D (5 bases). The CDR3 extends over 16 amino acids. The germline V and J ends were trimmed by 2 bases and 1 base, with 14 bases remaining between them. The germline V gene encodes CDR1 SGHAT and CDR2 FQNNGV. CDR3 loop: CASSLLYRQSQETQYF. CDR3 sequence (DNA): TGTGCCAGCAGCTTACTGTACAGGCAAAGCCAAGAGACCCAGTACTTC.

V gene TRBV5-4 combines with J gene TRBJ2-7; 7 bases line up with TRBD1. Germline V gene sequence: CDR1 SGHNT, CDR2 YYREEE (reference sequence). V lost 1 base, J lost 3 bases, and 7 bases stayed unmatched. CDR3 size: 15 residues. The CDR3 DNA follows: TGTGCCAGCAGCTTGCTCCGGGACAGTCACTACGAGCAGTACTTC. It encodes CASSLLRDSHYEQYF. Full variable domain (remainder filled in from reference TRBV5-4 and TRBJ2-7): ETGVTQSPTHLIKTRGQQVTLRCSSQSGHNTVSWYQQALGQGPQFIFQYYREEENGRGNFPPRFSGLQFPNYSSELNVNALELDDSALYLCASSLLRDSHYEQYFGPGTRLTVT.

DNA of the CDR3: TGTGCCAGCAGTTCCAGGACAGAGGGTCCTGGAAACACCATATATTTT. Its protein product is CASSSRTEGPGNTIYF. This chain joins TRBV9 and TRBJ1-3; tentatively, D is TRBD1 (6 bases). Germline V gives CDR1 SGDLS, CDR2 YYNGEE. V was pared by 5 bases and J by 2 bases, with 17 bases between. CDR3 length: 16 residues.